This is a list of T cell receptor beta chains from one sample in a study of OX40 agonist ivuxolimab in advanced cancers. Method: immunoSEQ multiplex PCR; TCRdb's copy keeps in-frame clones and lacks some. The sample has tens of thousands of clones; 90% are singletons. The material was CD4+ or CD8+ T cells sorted from blood, obtained in a trial of the OX40 agonist ivuxolimab. Receptor source: an adult with an advanced solid tumor such as melanoma, head and neck, liver or kidney cancer. Each CDR3 is given with its conserved first and last residue. Fields, in order: D gene, clone size, V gene, J gene, CDR3 protein, CDR3 DNA. The D gene is left open where the match is weak. Clone size is shown for a subset of rows, as once, few, many or a class of expanded clone.

.	.	TRBV5-6	TRBJ2-1	CASSPLRGIEQFF	TGTGCCAGCAGCCCCCTTCGGGGTATTGAGCAGTTCTTC
.	once	TRBV5-1	TRBJ2-1	CASSSRQALHNEQFF	TGCGCCAGCAGCTCGCGCCAAGCCCTCCACAATGAGCAGTTCTTC
TRBD1	.	TRBV5-1	TRBJ2-2	CASSSGQKNTGELFF	TGCGCCAGCAGCTCGGGACAGAAGAACACCGGGGAGCTGTTTTTT
.	.	TRBV13	TRBJ2-6	CASSSPTGYSGANVLTF	TGTGCCAGCAGCTCTCCGACAGGCTACTCTGGGGCCAACGTCCTGACTTTC
TRBD2	.	TRBV4-3	TRBJ2-1	CASSQGPSGSSYNEQFF	TGCGCCAGCAGCCAAGGACCTAGCGGGAGCTCCTACAATGAGCAGTTCTTC
.	.	TRBV29-1	TRBJ2-6	CSVELVGSGANVLTF	TGCAGCGTTGAATTAGTCGGCTCTGGGGCCAACGTCCTGACTTTC
TRBD1	.	TRBV6-5	TRBJ1-4	CASRTGDEKLFF	TGTGCCAGCAGGACAGGGGATGAAAAACTGTTTTTT
TRBD1	.	TRBV28	TRBJ1-4	CASSLTGGHEKLFF	TGTGCCAGCAGTTTGACAGGGGGCCATGAAAAACTGTTTTTT
TRBD2	once	TRBV28	TRBJ2-1	CASTTGTSGRAGYNEQFF	TGTGCCAGCACAACAGGGACTAGCGGGAGGGCGGGTTACAATGAGCAGTTCTTC
.	.	TRBV11-3	TRBJ2-7	CATSQEGNEQYF	TGTGCCACCTCACAAGAGGGAAACGAGCAGTACTTC
.	.	TRBV9	TRBJ1-1	CASSAREDTEAFF	TGTGCCAGCAGCGCGAGGGAGGACACTGAAGCTTTCTTT
TRBD1	.	TRBV25-1	TRBJ1-2	CASRLTGGAYGYTF	TGTGCCAGCAGGTTGACAGGGGGCGCGTATGGCTACACCTTC
TRBD1	.	TRBV2	TRBJ1-1	CASSRGQGNTEAFF	TGTGCCAGCAGTAGGGGACAGGGGAACACTGAAGCTTTCTTT
.	once	TRBV28	TRBJ2-7	CASRTRNYEQYF	TGTGCCAGCAGGACCCGGAACTACGAGCAGTACTTC
TRBD1	.	TRBV29-1	TRBJ1-5	CSVGQYSNQPQHF	TGCAGCGTGGGACAGTATAGCAATCAGCCCCAGCATTTT
TRBD2	.	TRBV19	TRBJ2-2	CASSIYSGLDTGELFF	TGTGCCAGTAGTATTTATAGCGGGCTTGACACCGGGGAGCTGTTTTTT